This entry concerns a single T cell receptor beta chain. These data come from a study of shared clonotypes between healthy human individuals. V shed 6 bases and J shed 5 bases, with 14 bases lying between them. This CDR3 spans 13 amino acids. From germline, CDR1 is SGDLS and CDR2 YYNGEE. Profiled with immunoSEQ multiplex PCR; TCRdb holds only in-frame clones, not every one. This sample has approximately 2.3 million clones, with approximately 95% found just once. The chain uses TRBV9 and TRBJ1-2; D gene uncertain. The sequence came from a man between 18 and 35 years old in good health. Some clones in this sample may be carry-over from other donors' samples. Sequences were obtained from naive CD4+ T cells from PBMCs. Subset here: CD45RA+ positively selected. The CDR3 region is CASNYGFGYGYTF. CDR3 coding DNA: TGTGCCAGCAATTATGGATTCGGGTATGGCTACACCTTC.